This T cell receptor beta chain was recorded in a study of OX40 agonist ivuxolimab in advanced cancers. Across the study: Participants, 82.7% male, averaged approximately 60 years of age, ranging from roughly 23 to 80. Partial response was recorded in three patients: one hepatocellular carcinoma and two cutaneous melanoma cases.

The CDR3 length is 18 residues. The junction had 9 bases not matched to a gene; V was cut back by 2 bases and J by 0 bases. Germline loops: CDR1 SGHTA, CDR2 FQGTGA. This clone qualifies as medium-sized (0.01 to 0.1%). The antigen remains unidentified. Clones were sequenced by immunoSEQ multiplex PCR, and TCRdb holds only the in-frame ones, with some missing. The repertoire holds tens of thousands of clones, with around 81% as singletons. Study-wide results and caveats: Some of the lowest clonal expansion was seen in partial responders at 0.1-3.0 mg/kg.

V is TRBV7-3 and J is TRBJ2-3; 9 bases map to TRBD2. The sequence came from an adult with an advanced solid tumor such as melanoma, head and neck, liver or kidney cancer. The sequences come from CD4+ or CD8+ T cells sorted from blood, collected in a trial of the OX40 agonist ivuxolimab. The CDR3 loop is CASSLRTSALPSTDTQYF. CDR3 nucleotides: TGTGCCAGCAGCTTACGGACTAGCGCGCTACCTAGCACAGATACGCAGTATTTT. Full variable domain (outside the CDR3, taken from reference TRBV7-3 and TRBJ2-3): GAGVSQTPSNKVTEKGKYVELRCDPISGHTALYWYRQSLGQGPEFLIYFQGTGAADDSGLPNDRFFAVRPEGSVSTLKIQRTERGDSAVYLCASSLRTSALPSTDTQYFGPGTRLTVL.